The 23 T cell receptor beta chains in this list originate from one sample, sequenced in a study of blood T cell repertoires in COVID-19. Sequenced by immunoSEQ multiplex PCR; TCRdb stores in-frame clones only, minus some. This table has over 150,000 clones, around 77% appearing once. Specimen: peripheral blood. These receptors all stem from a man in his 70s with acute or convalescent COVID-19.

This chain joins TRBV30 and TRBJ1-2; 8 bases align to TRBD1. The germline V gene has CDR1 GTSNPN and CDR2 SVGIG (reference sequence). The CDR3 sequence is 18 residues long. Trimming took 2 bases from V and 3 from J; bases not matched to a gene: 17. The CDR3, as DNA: TGTGCCTGGAGTCCGAGGCCCAGCAGGGGGCGAGAGGACTATGGCTACACCTTC. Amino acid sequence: CAWSPRPSRGREDYGYTF.

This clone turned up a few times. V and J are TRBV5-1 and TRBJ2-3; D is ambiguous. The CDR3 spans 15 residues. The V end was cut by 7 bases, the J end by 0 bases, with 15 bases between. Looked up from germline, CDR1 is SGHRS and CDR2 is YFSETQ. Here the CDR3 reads CASRNDTTSTDTQYF. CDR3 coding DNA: TGCGCCAGCCGGAACGACACCACTAGCACAGATACGCAGTATTTT.

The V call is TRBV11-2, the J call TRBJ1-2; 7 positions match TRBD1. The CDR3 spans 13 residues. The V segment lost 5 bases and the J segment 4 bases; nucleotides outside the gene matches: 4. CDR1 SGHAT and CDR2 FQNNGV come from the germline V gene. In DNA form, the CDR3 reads TGTGCCAGCAGCCTGGGACAGTCCTATGGCTACACCTTC. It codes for CASSLGQSYGYTF.

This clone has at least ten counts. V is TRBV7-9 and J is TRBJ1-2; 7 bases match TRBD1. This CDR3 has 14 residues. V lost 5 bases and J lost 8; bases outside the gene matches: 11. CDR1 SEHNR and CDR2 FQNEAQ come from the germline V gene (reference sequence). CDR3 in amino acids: CASSQAQGVRGYTF. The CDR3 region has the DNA TGTGCCAGCAGCCAAGCCCAGGGGGTGAGGGGCTACACCTTC. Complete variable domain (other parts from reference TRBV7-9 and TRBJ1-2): DTGVSQNPRHKITKRGQNVTFRCDPISEHNRLYWYRQTLGQGPEFLTYFQNEAQLEKSRLLSDRFSAERPKGSFSTLEIQRTEQGDSAMYLCASSQAQGVRGYTFGSGTRLTVV.

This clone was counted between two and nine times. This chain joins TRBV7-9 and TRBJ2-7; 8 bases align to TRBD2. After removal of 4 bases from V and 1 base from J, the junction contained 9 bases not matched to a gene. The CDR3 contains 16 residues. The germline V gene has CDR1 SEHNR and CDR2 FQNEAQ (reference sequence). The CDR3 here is CASSSLPSGPSYEQYF. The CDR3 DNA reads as TGTGCCAGCAGCTCGCTCCCTAGCGGGCCATCCTACGAGCAGTACTTC.

The CDR3 loop reads CASSDGTGYKGYGYTF. Written as DNA, the CDR3 is TGTGCCAGCAGTGATGGGACAGGGTACAAGGGCTATGGCTACACCTTC. The genes are TRBV6-1 and TRBJ1-2, with 9 bases lining up with TRBD1. The CDR3 sequence is 16 residues long. The V gene end was trimmed by 3 bases and the J gene end by 4 bases; junction bases not matched to a gene: 9. CDR1 and CDR2 from the germline V gene are MNHNS and SASEGT.

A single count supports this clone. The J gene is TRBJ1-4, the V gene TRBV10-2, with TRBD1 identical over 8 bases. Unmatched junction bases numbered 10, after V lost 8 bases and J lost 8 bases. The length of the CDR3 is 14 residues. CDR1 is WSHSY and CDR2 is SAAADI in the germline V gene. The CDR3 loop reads CASRQGARLEKLFF. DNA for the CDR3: TGCGCCAGCCGTCAGGGGGCGCGGTTGGAAAAACTGTTTTTT.

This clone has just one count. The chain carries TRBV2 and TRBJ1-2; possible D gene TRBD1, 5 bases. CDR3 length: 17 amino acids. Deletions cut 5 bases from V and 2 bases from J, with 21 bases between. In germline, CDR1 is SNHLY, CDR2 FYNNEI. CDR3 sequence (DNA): TGTGCCAGCAGTTCCATCCCCCCCCGACAGATGAACTATGGCTACACCTTC. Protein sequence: CASSSIPPRQMNYGYTF. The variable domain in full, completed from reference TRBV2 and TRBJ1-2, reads EPEVTQTPSHQVTQMGQEVILRCVPISNHLYFYWYRQILGQKVEFLVSFYNNEISEKSEIFDDQFSVERPDGSNFTLKIRSTKLEDSAMYFCASSSIPPRQMNYGYTFGSGTRLTVV.

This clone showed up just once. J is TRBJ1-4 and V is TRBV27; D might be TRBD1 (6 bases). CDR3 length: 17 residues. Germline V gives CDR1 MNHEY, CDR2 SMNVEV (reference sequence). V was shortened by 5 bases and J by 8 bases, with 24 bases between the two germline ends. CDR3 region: CASSRLVTGPRGEKLFF. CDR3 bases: TGTGCCAGCAGTAGATTGGTTACAGGGCCCCGAGGGGAAAAACTGTTTTTT.

CDR3 DNA sequence: TGTGCCAGCTCACCAACTGCTAGCGGGGACGGTGAGCAGTTCTTC. Amino acid sequence: CASSPTASGDGEQFF. The V and J genes are TRBV18 and TRBJ2-1, with 9 bases that match TRBD2. The CDR3 totals 15 residues. Per germline, CDR1 KGHSH and CDR2 LQKENI. V lost 2 bases to trimming and J lost 9 bases; unmatched junction nucleotides: 8.

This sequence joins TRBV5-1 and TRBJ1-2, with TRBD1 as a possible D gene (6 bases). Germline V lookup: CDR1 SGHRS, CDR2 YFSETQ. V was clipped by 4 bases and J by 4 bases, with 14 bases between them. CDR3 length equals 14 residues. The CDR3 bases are TGCGCCAGCAGCCCTATGGACAGTCTCTATGGCTACACCTTC. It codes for CASSPMDSLYGYTF. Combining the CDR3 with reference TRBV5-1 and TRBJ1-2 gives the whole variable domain KAGVTQTPRYLIKTRGQQVTLSCSPISGHRSVSWYQQTPGQGLQFLFEYFSETQRNKGNFPGRFSGRQFSNSRSEMNVSTLELGDSALYLCASSPMDSLYGYTFGSGTRLTVV.

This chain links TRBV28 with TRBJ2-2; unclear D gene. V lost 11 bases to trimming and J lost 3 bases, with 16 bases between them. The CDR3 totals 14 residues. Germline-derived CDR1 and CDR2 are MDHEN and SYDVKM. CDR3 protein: CACVGRTDTGELFF. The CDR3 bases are TGTGCCTGCGTTGGTCGCACTGACACCGGGGAGCTGTTTTTT.

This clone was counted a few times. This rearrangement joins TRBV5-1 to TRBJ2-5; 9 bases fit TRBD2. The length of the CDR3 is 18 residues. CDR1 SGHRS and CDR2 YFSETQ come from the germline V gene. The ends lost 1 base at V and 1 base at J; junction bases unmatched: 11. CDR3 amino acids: CASSLRGLTSGAQETQYF. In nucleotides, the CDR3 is TGCGCCAGCAGCTTGAGGGGATTGACTAGCGGAGCCCAAGAGACCCAGTACTTC.

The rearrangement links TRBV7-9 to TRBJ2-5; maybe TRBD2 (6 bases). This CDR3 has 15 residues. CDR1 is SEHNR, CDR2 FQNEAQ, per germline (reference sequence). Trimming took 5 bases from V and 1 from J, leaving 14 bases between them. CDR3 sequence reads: CASSTSIQLQETQYF. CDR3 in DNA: TGTGCCAGCAGCACTAGCATCCAACTCCAAGAGACCCAGTACTTC.

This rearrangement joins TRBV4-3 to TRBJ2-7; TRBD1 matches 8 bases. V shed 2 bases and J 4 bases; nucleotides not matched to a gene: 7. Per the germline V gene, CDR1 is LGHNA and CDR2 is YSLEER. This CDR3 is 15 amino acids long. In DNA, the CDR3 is TGCGCCAGCAGCCAATCGAGGACAGGGCGGTACGAGCAGTACTTC. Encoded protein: CASSQSRTGRYEQYF.

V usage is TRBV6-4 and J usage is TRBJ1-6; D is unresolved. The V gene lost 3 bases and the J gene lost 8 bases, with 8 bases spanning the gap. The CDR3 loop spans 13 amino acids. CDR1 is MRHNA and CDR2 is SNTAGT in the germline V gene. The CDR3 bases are TGTGCCAGCAGTGAAACCGGGTATTCACCCCTCCACTTT. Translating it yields CASSETGYSPLHF.

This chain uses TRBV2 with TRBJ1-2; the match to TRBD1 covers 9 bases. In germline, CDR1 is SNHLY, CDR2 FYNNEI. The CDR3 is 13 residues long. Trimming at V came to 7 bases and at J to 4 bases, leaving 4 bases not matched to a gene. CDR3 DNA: TGTGCCAGCAACCAACAGGGGGCCTATGGCTACACCTTC. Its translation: CASNQQGAYGYTF.

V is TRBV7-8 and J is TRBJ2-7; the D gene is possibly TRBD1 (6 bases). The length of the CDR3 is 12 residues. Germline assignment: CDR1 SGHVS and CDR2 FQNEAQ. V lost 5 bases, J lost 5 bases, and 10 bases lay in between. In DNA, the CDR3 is TGTGCCAGCAGCCCCTACAGGGACGAGCAGTACTTC. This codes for CASSPYRDEQYF.

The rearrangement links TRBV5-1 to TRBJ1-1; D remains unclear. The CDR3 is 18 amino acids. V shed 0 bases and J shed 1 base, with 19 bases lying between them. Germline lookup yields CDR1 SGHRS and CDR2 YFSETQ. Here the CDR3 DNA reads TGCGCCAGCAGCTTGGGGCCTGGGGAGACCTCCTCGAACACTGAAGCTTTCTTT. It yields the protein CASSLGPGETSSNTEAFF.

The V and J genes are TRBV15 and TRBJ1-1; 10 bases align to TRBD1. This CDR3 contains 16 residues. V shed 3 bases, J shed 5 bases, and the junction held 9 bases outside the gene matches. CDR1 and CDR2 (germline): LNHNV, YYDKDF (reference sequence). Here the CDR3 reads CATSSTDRGVRTEAFF. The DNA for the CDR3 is TGTGCCACCAGCAGTACGGACAGGGGGGTAAGAACTGAAGCTTTCTTT. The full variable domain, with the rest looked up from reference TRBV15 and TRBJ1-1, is DAMVIQNPRYQVTQFGKPVTLSCSQTLNHNVMYWYQQKSSQAPKLLFHYYDKDFNNEADTPDNFQSRRPNTSFCFLDIRSPGLGDTAMYLCATSSTDRGVRTEAFFGQGTRLTVV.

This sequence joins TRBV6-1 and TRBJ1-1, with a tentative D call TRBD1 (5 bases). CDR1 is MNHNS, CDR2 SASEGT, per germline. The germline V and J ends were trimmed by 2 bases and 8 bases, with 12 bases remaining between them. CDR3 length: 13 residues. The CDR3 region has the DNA TGTGCCAGCAGTGAAAGTCAGGGTCTGGAAGCTTTCTTT. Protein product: CASSESQGLEAFF.

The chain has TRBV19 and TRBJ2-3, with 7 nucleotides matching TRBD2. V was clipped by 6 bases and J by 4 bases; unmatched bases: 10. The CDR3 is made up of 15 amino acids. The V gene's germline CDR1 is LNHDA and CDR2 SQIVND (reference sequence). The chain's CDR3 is CASSPGGGSADTQYF. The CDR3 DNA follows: TGTGCCAGTAGCCCTGGGGGAGGGAGTGCAGATACGCAGTATTTT.

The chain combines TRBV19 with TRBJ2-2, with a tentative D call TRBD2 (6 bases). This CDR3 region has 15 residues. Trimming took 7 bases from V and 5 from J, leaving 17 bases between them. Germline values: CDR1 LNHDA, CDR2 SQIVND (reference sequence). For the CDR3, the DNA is TGTGCCAGTAACGATGTTGCGGGGTTTACCGGGGAGCTGTTTTTT. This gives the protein CASNDVAGFTGELFF.